This T cell receptor beta chain stems from a study of Tregs in tolerant kidney transplant recipients. The wider study: Recipients received nonmyeloablative bone marrow transplants from related graft donors, with transient mixed chimerism. Study-level results: Nucleotide sequences could not be compared across some patients' samples due to primer changes.

Turning to this clone: Its antigen is still unknown.

CDR3 length: 11 residues. V was trimmed by 11 bases and J by 5 bases, leaving 13 bases between them. Germline CDR1 and CDR2: SNHLY and FYNNEI. TCRdb's table, derived via immunoSEQ multiplex PCR, lists solely in-frame clones and lacks some. This table has about 87,000 clones, roughly 93% appearing once. The starting material was CD4+ T cells from blood, obtained before the transplant. J is TRBJ2-7 and V is TRBV2; the D is unclear. This TCR was recovered from a human donor who received a combined kidney and bone marrow transplant. Written as DNA, the CDR3 is TGTGCCGGCCGACTGGCTCACGAGCAGTACTTC. Its protein product is CAGRLAHEQYF. The full variable domain, in which reference TRBV2 and TRBJ2-7 provide the parts outside the CDR3, is EPEVTQTPSHQVTQMGQEVILRCVPISNHLYFYWYRQILGQKVEFLVSFYNNEISEKSEIFDDQFSVERPDGSNFTLKIRSTKLEDSAMYFCAGRLAHEQYFGPGTRLTVT.